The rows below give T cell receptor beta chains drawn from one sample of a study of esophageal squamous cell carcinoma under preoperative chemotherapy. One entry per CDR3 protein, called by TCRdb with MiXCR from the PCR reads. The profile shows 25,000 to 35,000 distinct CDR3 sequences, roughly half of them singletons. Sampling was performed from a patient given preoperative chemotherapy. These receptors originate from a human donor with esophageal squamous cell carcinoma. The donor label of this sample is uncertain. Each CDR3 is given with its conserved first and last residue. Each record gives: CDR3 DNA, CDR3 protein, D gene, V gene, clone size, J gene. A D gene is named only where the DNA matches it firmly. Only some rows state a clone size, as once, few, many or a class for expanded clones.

cdr3_nt: TGTGCCAGCAGCTCGGGACGGGGGTCCTACAATGAGCAGTTCTTC
cdr3_aa: CASSSGRGSYNEQFF
d_call: NA
v_call: TRBV7-8
clone_size: many
j_call: TRBJ2-1

cdr3_nt: TGTGCCAGCAGTTTGACAGGGCTGCAAGAGACCCAGTACTTC
cdr3_aa: CASSLTGLQETQYF
d_call: TRBD1
v_call: TRBV12-3/TRBV12-4
clone_size: many
j_call: TRBJ2-5

cdr3_nt: TGTGCCAGCAGCCCTAGGGGGGGACTAGCGGGATCCTACGAGCAGTTCTTC
cdr3_aa: CASSPRGGLAGSYEQFF
d_call: TRBD2
v_call: TRBV7-6
clone_size: NA
j_call: TRBJ2-1

cdr3_nt: TGTGCCAGCTCACCCGGACGCCATCCCCAAGAGACCCAGTACTTC
cdr3_aa: CASSPGRHPQETQYF
d_call: NA
v_call: TRBV18
clone_size: NA
j_call: TRBJ2-5

cdr3_nt: TGTGCCAGCAGCAACCGACAGGGCGCCGGGGAGCTGTTTTTT
cdr3_aa: CASSNRQGAGELFF
d_call: TRBD1
v_call: TRBV11-3
clone_size: NA
j_call: TRBJ2-2

cdr3_nt: TGTGCCACCAGCCCCGGAGACGGTGGCCAAAAGACTCAGTACTTC
cdr3_aa: CATSPGDGGQKTQYF
d_call: NA
v_call: TRBV7-9
clone_size: NA
j_call: TRBJ2-4

cdr3_nt: TGTGCCAGCAGCTTAGGGGGGAGCGAGCAGTACTTC
cdr3_aa: CASSLGGSEQYF
d_call: NA
v_call: TRBV7-9
clone_size: medium-sized
j_call: TRBJ2-7

cdr3_nt: TGTGCCAGCAGCCCAGGGGTGAATGAGCAGTTCTTC
cdr3_aa: CASSPGVNEQFF
d_call: NA
v_call: TRBV7-3
clone_size: medium-sized
j_call: TRBJ2-1

cdr3_nt: TGTGCCAGCAGCCGAGGGGGGGGGGGAGATCGAGACATTCAGTACTTC
cdr3_aa: CASSRGGGGDRDIQYF
d_call: NA
v_call: TRBV7-2
clone_size: once
j_call: TRBJ2-4

cdr3_nt: TGTGCCAGCAGCTTAGGGGGAGCGTCTAGCACAGAGATGCAGTATTTC
cdr3_aa: CASSLGGASSTEMQYF
d_call: NA
v_call: TRBV7-9
clone_size: NA
j_call: TRBJ2-3

cdr3_nt: TGTGCCAGCACAGTGGGGCGCGGGGGCCTAGACCAAGACATTCAGTACTTC
cdr3_aa: CASTVGRGGLDQDIQYF
d_call: NA
v_call: TRBV28
clone_size: NA
j_call: TRBJ2-4

cdr3_nt: TGTGCCAGTTCGATCAGGGGTCTCCCCACAGATACGCAGTATTTT
cdr3_aa: CASSIRGLPTDTQYF
d_call: NA
v_call: TRBV19
clone_size: few
j_call: TRBJ2-3

cdr3_nt: TGTGCCAGCAGCTCGACTAGCGGGTCAGTCTCCTACGAGCAGTACTTC
cdr3_aa: CASSSTSGSVSYEQYF
d_call: TRBD2
v_call: TRBV7-2
clone_size: many
j_call: TRBJ2-7

cdr3_nt: TGCCCGGGCAGTCGGGCTGTGAGCACAGGGACGCAGTATTTT
cdr3_aa: CPGSRAVSTGTQYF
d_call: NA
v_call: TRBV12-3/TRBV12-4
clone_size: NA
j_call: TRBJ2-3

cdr3_nt: TGTGCCAGCAGCAATACAGTTGGGATCCACAATGAGCAGTTCTTC
cdr3_aa: CASSNTVGIHNEQFF
d_call: NA
v_call: TRBV7-8
clone_size: many
j_call: TRBJ2-1

cdr3_nt: TGTGCCAGCAGTTTGCAGGGGAAAACTGAAGCTTTCTTT
cdr3_aa: CASSLQGKTEAFF
d_call: NA
v_call: TRBV12-3/TRBV12-4
clone_size: NA
j_call: TRBJ1-1

cdr3_nt: TGTGCCAGCAGCTGGGGGACTAGACAAGACACTCAGTACTTC
cdr3_aa: CASSWGTRQDTQYF
d_call: TRBD2
v_call: TRBV7-2
clone_size: NA
j_call: TRBJ2-4

cdr3_nt: TGTGCCTGGGGCGGCGGGAGTGTCCCAGATACGCAGTATTTT
cdr3_aa: CAWGGGSVPDTQYF
d_call: TRBD2
v_call: TRBV30
clone_size: few
j_call: TRBJ2-3

cdr3_nt: TGTGCCAGCTCTCAGAGAGCAGATACGCAGTATTTT
cdr3_aa: CASSQRADTQYF
d_call: NA
v_call: TRBV18
clone_size: NA
j_call: TRBJ2-3

cdr3_nt: TGTGCCGGGGGCCCCGGGGGTGGGGACCGGGATACGCAGTACTTC
cdr3_aa: CAGGPGGGDRDTQYF
d_call: NA
v_call: TRBV7-6
clone_size: NA
j_call: TRBJ2-7

cdr3_nt: TGTGCCAGCAGCGCGGTGCCGGGGGGACGGGTCAAAAACACCCAGTACTTC
cdr3_aa: CASSAVPGGRVKNTQYF
d_call: TRBD2
v_call: TRBV7-3
clone_size: NA
j_call: TRBJ2-4

cdr3_nt: TGTGCCAGCAAGGGCAGGGGGCAGGTAGATACGCAGTATTTT
cdr3_aa: CASKGRGQVDTQYF
d_call: TRBD1
v_call: TRBV6-1
clone_size: many
j_call: TRBJ2-3

cdr3_nt: TGTGCCAGGGGTAGGGGCGCCAAAAATACGCAGTATTTT
cdr3_aa: CARGRGAKNTQYF
d_call: NA
v_call: TRBV7-2
clone_size: NA
j_call: TRBJ2-3

cdr3_nt: TGTGCCAGCAGTTTAGTAGCGGGAGTCTACGAGCAGTACTTC
cdr3_aa: CASSLVAGVYEQYF
d_call: TRBD2
v_call: TRBV12-3/TRBV12-4
clone_size: many
j_call: TRBJ2-7

cdr3_nt: TGTGCCGGGGGACTAGCGGAGTTTAGCACAGATACGCAGTATTTT
cdr3_aa: CAGGLAEFSTDTQYF
d_call: TRBD2
v_call: TRBV7-8
clone_size: few
j_call: TRBJ2-3

cdr3_nt: TGTGCCAGCAGTTCAAACCAGGGATCCTACGAGCAGTACTTC
cdr3_aa: CASSSNQGSYEQYF
d_call: NA
v_call: TRBV7-6
clone_size: many
j_call: TRBJ2-7

cdr3_nt: TGTGCCAGCAGTTTTGGGTTCGGGACGAGGGGCGGAATCAATGAGCAGTTCTTC
cdr3_aa: CASSFGFGTRGGINEQFF
d_call: NA
v_call: TRBV12-3/TRBV12-4
clone_size: medium-sized
j_call: TRBJ2-1

cdr3_nt: TGCGCCAGCAGCCACGAGCTTGGAACCTATGAGCAGTTCTTC
cdr3_aa: CASSHELGTYEQFF
d_call: NA
v_call: TRBV4-1
clone_size: many
j_call: TRBJ2-1

cdr3_nt: TGTGCCAGCAGTTACGGTGTGGTCCGGGAGACCCAGTACTTC
cdr3_aa: CASSYGVVRETQYF
d_call: NA
v_call: TRBV6-2/TRBV6-3
clone_size: once
j_call: TRBJ2-5

cdr3_nt: TGTGCCAGCAGCCTCGGGGGTATGCGCAATGAGCAGTTCTTC
cdr3_aa: CASSLGGMRNEQFF
d_call: NA
v_call: TRBV7-3
clone_size: many
j_call: TRBJ2-1

cdr3_nt: TGTGCCAGCAGCTTGGATCCGCCCATCCGCGGGGGTGCCAAAAACACTCAGTACTTC
cdr3_aa: CASSLDPPIRGGAKNTQYF
d_call: TRBD2
v_call: TRBV7-6
clone_size: few
j_call: TRBJ2-4

cdr3_nt: TGTGCCAGCAGGGCGCAGGGGGGGGTTCAGCCCCAGCATTTT
cdr3_aa: CASRAQGGVQPQHF
d_call: TRBD1
v_call: TRBV27
clone_size: many
j_call: TRBJ1-5

cdr3_nt: TGTGCCAGCAGCCTAAACCAGGCAGATACGCAGTATTTT
cdr3_aa: CASSLNQADTQYF
d_call: NA
v_call: TRBV7-3
clone_size: medium-sized
j_call: TRBJ2-3

cdr3_nt: TGTGCCAGCGGCCTCGGACACCGAAACCAAGATACGCAGTACTTC
cdr3_aa: CASGLGHRNQDTQYF
d_call: NA
v_call: TRBV6-1
clone_size: NA
j_call: TRBJ2-7

cdr3_nt: TGTGCCAGCAGCGGACAGGCTACAGATACGCAGTATTTT
cdr3_aa: CASSGQATDTQYF
d_call: TRBD1
v_call: TRBV6-1
clone_size: many
j_call: TRBJ2-3

cdr3_nt: TGTGCCAGCTCACAGGGACCCACCGGGGAGCTGTTTTTT
cdr3_aa: CASSQGPTGELFF
d_call: NA
v_call: TRBV18
clone_size: few
j_call: TRBJ2-2

cdr3_nt: TGTGCCAGCAGTTACAAGACCACAAGCGGGAGCCGTTACAATGAGCAGTTCTTC
cdr3_aa: CASSYKTTSGSRYNEQFF
d_call: TRBD2
v_call: TRBV6-5
clone_size: medium-sized
j_call: TRBJ2-1

cdr3_nt: TGTGCCAGTAGCTACCTAGGGACTAGCGGATACGAGCAGTACTTC
cdr3_aa: CASSYLGTSGYEQYF
d_call: TRBD2
v_call: TRBV19
clone_size: many
j_call: TRBJ2-7

cdr3_nt: TGTGCCAGCAGTTTAAGCTTCAGTGAGACCCAGTACTTC
cdr3_aa: CASSLSFSETQYF
d_call: NA
v_call: TRBV27
clone_size: many
j_call: TRBJ2-5

cdr3_nt: TGTGCCAGCGGGGTAGCGGGGGGCCGTGACAAAGAGACCCAGTACTTC
cdr3_aa: CASGVAGGRDKETQYF
d_call: TRBD2
v_call: TRBV7-2
clone_size: NA
j_call: TRBJ2-5

cdr3_nt: TGTGCCAGCAGTGACAGACCTGACTCTGGAAACACCATATATTTT
cdr3_aa: CASSDRPDSGNTIYF
d_call: NA
v_call: TRBV6-1
clone_size: NA
j_call: TRBJ1-3

cdr3_nt: TGTGCCAGCAGTTTAGCCTCACTCTCCTACGAGCAGTACTTC
cdr3_aa: CASSLASLSYEQYF
d_call: NA
v_call: TRBV12-3/TRBV12-4
clone_size: NA
j_call: TRBJ2-7

cdr3_nt: TGTGCCACGGGGCCCGGAGGCACAGATACGCAGTACTTC
cdr3_aa: CATGPGGTDTQYF
d_call: NA
v_call: TRBV10-3
clone_size: NA
j_call: TRBJ2-7

cdr3_nt: TGTGCCAGCAGTTACTTGGGGGACCAAGAGACCCAGTACTTC
cdr3_aa: CASSYLGDQETQYF
d_call: NA
v_call: TRBV6-5
clone_size: NA
j_call: TRBJ2-5

cdr3_nt: TGTGCCAGCTCCTTCTCAGACAGAAACTACAATGAGCAGTTCTTC
cdr3_aa: CASSFSDRNYNEQFF
d_call: NA
v_call: TRBV6-1
clone_size: NA
j_call: TRBJ2-1

cdr3_nt: TGTGCCAGCAGTTTAACTCCGGGACAGGGGTATGGCGGACGTTCCTACAATGAGCAGTTCTTC
cdr3_aa: CASSLTPGQGYGGRSYNEQFF
d_call: TRBD1
v_call: TRBV27
clone_size: many
j_call: TRBJ2-1

cdr3_nt: TGTGCCAGCAGCCTGGACATCGGGACGTACAATGAGCAGTTCTTC
cdr3_aa: CASSLDIGTYNEQFF
d_call: NA
v_call: TRBV7-8
clone_size: many
j_call: TRBJ2-1

cdr3_nt: TGTGCCAGCAGCTTAGCCTCCGTCGGGGAGACCCAGTACTTC
cdr3_aa: CASSLASVGETQYF
d_call: NA
v_call: TRBV7-9
clone_size: few
j_call: TRBJ2-5

cdr3_nt: TGTGCCAGCAGCCCATCTTGGAGCGGACCCTCCTACAATGAGCAGTTCTTC
cdr3_aa: CASSPSWSGPSYNEQFF
d_call: NA
v_call: TRBV7-9
clone_size: few
j_call: TRBJ2-1

cdr3_nt: TGTGCCAGCAGCTCACAGACTAGCGGCACCAGAGAGACCCAGTACTTC
cdr3_aa: CASSSQTSGTRETQYF
d_call: TRBD2
v_call: TRBV7-2
clone_size: medium-sized
j_call: TRBJ2-5

cdr3_nt: TGTGCCAGCAGCTTATTTGGGCAGGACGAGCAGTACTTC
cdr3_aa: CASSLFGQDEQYF
d_call: NA
v_call: TRBV7-2
clone_size: NA
j_call: TRBJ2-7

cdr3_nt: TGCGCCGGGGGGATAGGGGCCTGGGGCCAAGAGATTCAGTACTTC
cdr3_aa: CAGGIGAWGQEIQYF
d_call: NA
v_call: TRBV10-2
clone_size: once
j_call: TRBJ2-4

cdr3_nt: TGTGCCAGCAGGTGGAGGTCGGAGAACAATGAGCAGTACTTC
cdr3_aa: CASRWRSENNEQYF
d_call: NA
v_call: TRBV12-3/TRBV12-4
clone_size: few
j_call: TRBJ2-7

cdr3_nt: TGTGCCAGCAGCGTGGGACCGGGGGGACGTGACCAAAACATTCAGTACTTC
cdr3_aa: CASSVGPGGRDQNIQYF
d_call: TRBD2
v_call: TRBV7-3
clone_size: NA
j_call: TRBJ2-4

cdr3_nt: TGTGCCAGCAGCCGAGGGCACGGCCGTGATGAAGAGACCCAGTACTTC
cdr3_aa: CASSRGHGRDEETQYF
d_call: NA
v_call: TRBV7-2
clone_size: NA
j_call: TRBJ2-5

cdr3_nt: TGTGCGGGCAGCCGGAGCCGCGGCCAAGATACGCAGTACTTT
cdr3_aa: CAGSRSRGQDTQYF
d_call: NA
v_call: TRBV6-1
clone_size: NA
j_call: TRBJ2-3

cdr3_nt: TGTGCCAGCAGCTTGGATGCGGGGCTCGGGGGCCGTGACAAAGAGACCCAGTACTTC
cdr3_aa: CASSLDAGLGGRDKETQYF
d_call: NA
v_call: TRBV7-6
clone_size: NA
j_call: TRBJ2-5

cdr3_nt: TGTGCCAGCAGTTACGCCCTACCTATAAGCTCCTACGAGCAGTACTTC
cdr3_aa: CASSYALPISSYEQYF
d_call: NA
v_call: TRBV6-5
clone_size: many
j_call: TRBJ2-7